The present T cell receptor beta chain was sequenced within a study of T cell repertoires in cytomegalovirus infection. Study-wide context: The public TCR beta signatures pointed to both CMV infection and matching HLA type.

From the reads, TCRdb called clonotypes with MiXCR, one entry per CDR3 protein. The table has 310,000 or so distinct CDR3 sequences, about a sixth seen once; the top ten hold more than 10%. Notes on the study in general: Predominance within the ex vivo response was attributable to HLA-C-restricted CMV-specific TCR beta clonotypes. Of the TCR beta families, the public ones yielded a cumulative frequency that identified carriers of CMV plus the relevant HLA.

Remarks on this clonotype: The antigen remains undetermined.

Germline V lookup: CDR1 SEHNR, CDR2 FQNEAQ (reference sequence). CDR3 size: 15 residues. J gave up 6 bases and V 2 bases, and 8 bases lay outside the gene matches. Sequenced: PBMCs. This sequence was found in a human donor in good health (CMV status not recorded). Some clones in this sample may be carry-over from other donors' samples. The chain is built from TRBV7-9 and TRBJ2-7; TRBD2 agrees at 9 bases. DNA for the CDR3: TGTGCCAGCAGCTTATTGGGCGGGACTAGCAGCGAGCAGTACTTC. Its translation: CASSLLGGTSSEQYF.